This T cell receptor (beta chain) was sequenced during a study of response to subunit inactivated influenza vaccine. In this sample, this clonotype turned up many times. The CDR3 covers 15 residues. J was trimmed by 5 bases and V by 4 bases; bases with no gene match: 6. TCRdb reprocessed the RT-PCR reads with MiXCR, giving one entry per CDR3 protein. The sample lists hundreds of thousands of distinct CDR3 sequences; roughly 12% were seen once. Separately, the same data were catalogued under a study of T cells expressing NK-cell markers. That study adds: 5'RACE template switching with UMIs generated TCR beta cDNA. The TCR beta repertoires originated in sorted CD3+CD56+NKG2C+, CD3+CD56+NKG2C- and CD3+CD56-NKG2C+ T cells. In several donors, these clonotypes also led the CD3+CD56-NKG2C+ fraction. Clarity on HCMV specificity was lacking for the expanded NKG2C+ T cell clones.

The sample consisted of PBMCs from blood, taken on the day of vaccination. The gene calls are TRBV12-3 or TRBV12-4 and TRBJ2-3; TRBD2 matches 10 bases. The sequence was obtained from a man aged 45-65 years who received an inactivated influenza vaccine. The CDR3 loop is CASSSGTSDGDTQYF. CDR3 DNA: TGTGCCAGCAGTTCCGGGACTAGCGACGGAGATACGCAGTATTTT.